The clone carrying this T cell receptor beta chain was recorded many times. Its antigen remains unidentified. The record originates from a study of T-cell reconstitution after alpha-beta-depleted transplantation in children. Study-level findings and limits: Several hundred expanded graft clones reportedly were the source of alpha-beta T cells about two months after transplant.

The authors prepared the TCRbeta library with unique molecular identifiers. TCRdb itself ran the PCR reads through MiXCR, one entry per CDR3 protein. The data contain approximately 630,000 distinct CDR3 sequences, around 13% of them singletons. Germline V gene lookup returns CDR1 WSHSY and CDR2 SAAADI. The J segment lost 2 bases and the V segment lost 4 bases, leaving 2 bases of the junction unmatched. The CDR3 loop spans 15 amino acids. The source was PBMCs, collected before TCRalphabeta/CD19-depleted stem cell transplant. This sequence joins TRBV10-2 and TRBJ2-1, with TRBD1 matching over 10 bases. The sequence derives from a girl aged 2 to 9 with congenital amegakaryocytic thrombocytopenia, due to receive a stem cell transplant. The CDR3 is CASSGDRGTYNEQFF. The CDR3 region has the DNA TGCGCCAGCAGTGGGGACAGGGGAACCTACAATGAGCAGTTCTTC.